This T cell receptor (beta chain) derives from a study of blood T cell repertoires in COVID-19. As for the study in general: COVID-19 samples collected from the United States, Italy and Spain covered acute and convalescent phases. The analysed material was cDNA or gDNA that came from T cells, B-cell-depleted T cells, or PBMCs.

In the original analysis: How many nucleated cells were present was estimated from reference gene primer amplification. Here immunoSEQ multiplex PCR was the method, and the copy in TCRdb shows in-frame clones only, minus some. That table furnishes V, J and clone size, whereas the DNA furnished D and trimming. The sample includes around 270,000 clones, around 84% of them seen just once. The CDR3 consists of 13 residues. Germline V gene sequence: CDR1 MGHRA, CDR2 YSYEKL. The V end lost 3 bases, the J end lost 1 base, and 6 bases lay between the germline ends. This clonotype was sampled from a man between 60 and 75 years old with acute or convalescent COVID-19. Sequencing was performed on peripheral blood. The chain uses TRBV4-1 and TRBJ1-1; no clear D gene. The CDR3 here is CASSHNSNTEAFF. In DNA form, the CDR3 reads TGCGCCAGCAGCCATAACTCGAACACTGAAGCTTTCTTT.